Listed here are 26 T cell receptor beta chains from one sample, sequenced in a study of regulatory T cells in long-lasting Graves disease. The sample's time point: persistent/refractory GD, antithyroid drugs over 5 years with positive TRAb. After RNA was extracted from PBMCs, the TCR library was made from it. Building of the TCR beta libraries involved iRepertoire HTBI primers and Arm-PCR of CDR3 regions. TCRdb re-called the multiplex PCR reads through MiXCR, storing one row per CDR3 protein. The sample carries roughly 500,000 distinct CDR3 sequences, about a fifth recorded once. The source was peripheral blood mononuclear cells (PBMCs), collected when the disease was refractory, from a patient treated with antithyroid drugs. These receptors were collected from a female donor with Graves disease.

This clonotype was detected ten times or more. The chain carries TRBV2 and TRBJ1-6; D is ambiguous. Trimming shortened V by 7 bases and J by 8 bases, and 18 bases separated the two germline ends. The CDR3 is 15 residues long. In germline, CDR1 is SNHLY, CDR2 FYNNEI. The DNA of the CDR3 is TGTGCCAGCATTTTCGAATGGCAGGAATATTCACCCCTCCACTTT. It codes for CASIFEWQEYSPLHF.

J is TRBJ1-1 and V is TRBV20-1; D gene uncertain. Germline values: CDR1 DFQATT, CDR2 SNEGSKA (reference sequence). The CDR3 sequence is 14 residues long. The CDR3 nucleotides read TGCAGGGCCCTAGACTGGACGGAGAACACTGAAGCTTTCTTT. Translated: CRALDWTENTEAFF.

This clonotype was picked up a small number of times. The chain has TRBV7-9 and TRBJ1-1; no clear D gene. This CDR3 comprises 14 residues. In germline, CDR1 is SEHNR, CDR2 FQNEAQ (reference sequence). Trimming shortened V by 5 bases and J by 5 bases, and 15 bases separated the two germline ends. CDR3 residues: CASSDSELETEAFF. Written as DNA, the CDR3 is TGTGCCAGCAGCGATAGTGAGTTGGAAACTGAAGCTTTCTTT.

CDR3 loop: CASSYPEGSNYGYTF. The CDR3 nucleotides read TGTGCCAGCAGCTATCCGGAAGGTAGTAACTATGGCTACACCTTC. V gene TRBV28 combines with J gene TRBJ1-2; D gene unclear. This CDR3 has 15 amino acids. Germline V CDR1 and CDR2: MDHEN, SYDVKM. Trimming shortened V by 6 bases and J by 1 base, and 15 bases separated the two germline ends.

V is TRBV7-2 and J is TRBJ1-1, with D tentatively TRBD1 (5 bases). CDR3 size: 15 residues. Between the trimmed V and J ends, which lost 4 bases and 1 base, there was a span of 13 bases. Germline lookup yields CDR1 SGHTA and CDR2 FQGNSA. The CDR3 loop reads CASSSYGTSNTEAFF. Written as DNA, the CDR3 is TGTGCCAGCAGCTCTTACGGGACCTCGAACACTGAAGCTTTCTTT.

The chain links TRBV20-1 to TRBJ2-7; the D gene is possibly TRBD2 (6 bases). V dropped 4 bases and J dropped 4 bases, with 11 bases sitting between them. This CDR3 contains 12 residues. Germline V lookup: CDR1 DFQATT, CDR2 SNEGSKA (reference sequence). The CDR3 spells CSATGLFYEQYF. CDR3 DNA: TGCAGTGCTACCGGACTATTTTACGAGCAGTACTTC.

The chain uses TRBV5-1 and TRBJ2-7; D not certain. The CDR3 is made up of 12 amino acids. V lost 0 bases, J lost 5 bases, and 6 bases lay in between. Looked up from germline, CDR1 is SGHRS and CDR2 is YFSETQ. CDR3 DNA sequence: TGCGCCAGCAGCTTGGCTAGTAACGAGCAGTACTTC. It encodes CASSLASNEQYF.

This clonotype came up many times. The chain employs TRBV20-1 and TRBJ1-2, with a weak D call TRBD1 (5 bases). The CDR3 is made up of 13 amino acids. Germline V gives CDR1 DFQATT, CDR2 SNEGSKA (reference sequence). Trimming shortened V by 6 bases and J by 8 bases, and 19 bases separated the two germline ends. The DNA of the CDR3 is TGCAGTGCATCTACCGGGACGATAGAAGGCTACACCTTC. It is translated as CSASTGTIEGYTF.

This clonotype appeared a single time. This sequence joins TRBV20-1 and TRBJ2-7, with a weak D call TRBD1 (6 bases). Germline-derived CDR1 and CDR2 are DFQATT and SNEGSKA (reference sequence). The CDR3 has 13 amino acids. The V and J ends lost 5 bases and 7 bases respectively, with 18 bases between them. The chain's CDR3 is CSAWGTQGKEQYF. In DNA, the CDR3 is TGCAGTGCTTGGGGGACCCAGGGGAAGGAGCAGTACTTC.

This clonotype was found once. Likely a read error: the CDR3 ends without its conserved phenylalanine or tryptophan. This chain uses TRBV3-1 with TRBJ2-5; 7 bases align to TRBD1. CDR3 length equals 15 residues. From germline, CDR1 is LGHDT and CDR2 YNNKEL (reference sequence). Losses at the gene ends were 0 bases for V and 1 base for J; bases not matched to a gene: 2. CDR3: CASSQDRDSQETQYL. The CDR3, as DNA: TGTGCCAGCAGCCAAGATCGGGACAGCCAAGAGACCCAGTACCTC.

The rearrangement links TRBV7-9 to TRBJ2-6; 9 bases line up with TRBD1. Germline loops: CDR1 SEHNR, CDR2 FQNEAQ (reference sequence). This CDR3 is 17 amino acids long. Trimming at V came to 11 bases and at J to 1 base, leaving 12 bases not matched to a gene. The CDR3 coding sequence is TGTGCCGGAAATGTCGGGACAGGGACGTCTGGGGCCAACGTCCTGACTTTC. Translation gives CAGNVGTGTSGANVLTF.

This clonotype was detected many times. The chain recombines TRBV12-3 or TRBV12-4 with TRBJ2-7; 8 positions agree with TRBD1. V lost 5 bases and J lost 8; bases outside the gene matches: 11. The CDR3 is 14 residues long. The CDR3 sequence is CASSPTGAPTKQYF. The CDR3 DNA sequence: TGTGCCAGCAGTCCGACAGGGGCGCCCACGAAGCAGTACTTC.

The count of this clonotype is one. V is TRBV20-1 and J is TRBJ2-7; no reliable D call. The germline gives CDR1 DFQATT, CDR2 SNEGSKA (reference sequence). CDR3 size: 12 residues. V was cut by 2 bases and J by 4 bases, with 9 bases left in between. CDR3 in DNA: TGCAGTGCTAGACCTCTTGGTTACGAGCAGTACTTC. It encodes CSARPLGYEQYF.

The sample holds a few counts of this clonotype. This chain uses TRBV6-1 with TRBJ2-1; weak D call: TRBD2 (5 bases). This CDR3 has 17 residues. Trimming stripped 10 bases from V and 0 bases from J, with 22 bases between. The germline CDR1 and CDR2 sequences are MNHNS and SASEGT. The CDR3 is CATDPGSHRSSYNEQFF. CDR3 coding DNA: TGTGCCACCGACCCGGGATCTCATAGAAGCTCCTACAATGAGCAGTTCTTC.

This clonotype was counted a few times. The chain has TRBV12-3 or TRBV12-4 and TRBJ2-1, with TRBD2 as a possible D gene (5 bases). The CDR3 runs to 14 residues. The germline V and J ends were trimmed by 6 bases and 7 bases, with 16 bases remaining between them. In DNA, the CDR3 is TGTGCCAGCAGCCGGGGTAAGGGAGAGAATGAGCAGTTCTTC. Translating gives CASSRGKGENEQFF.

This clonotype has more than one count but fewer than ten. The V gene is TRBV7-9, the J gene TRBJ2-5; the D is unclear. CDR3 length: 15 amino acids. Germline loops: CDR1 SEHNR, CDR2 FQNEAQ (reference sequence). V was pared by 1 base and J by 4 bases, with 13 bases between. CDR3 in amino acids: CASSLGRAIRETQYF. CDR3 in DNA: TGTGCCAGCAGCTTAGGTAGAGCTATCCGAGAGACCCAGTACTTC.

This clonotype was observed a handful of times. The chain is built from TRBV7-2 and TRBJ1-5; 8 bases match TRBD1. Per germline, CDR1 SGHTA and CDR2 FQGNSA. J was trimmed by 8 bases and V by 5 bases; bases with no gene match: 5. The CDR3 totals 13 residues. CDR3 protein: CASSRGQGEPQHF. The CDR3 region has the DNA TGTGCCAGCAGCCGTGGACAGGGAGAGCCCCAGCATTTT.

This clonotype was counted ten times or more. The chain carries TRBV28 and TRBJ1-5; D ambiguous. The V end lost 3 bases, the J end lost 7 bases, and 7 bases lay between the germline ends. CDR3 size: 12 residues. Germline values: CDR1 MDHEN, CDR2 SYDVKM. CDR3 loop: CASSLTTQPQHF. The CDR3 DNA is TGTGCCAGCAGTTTGACGACCCAGCCCCAGCATTTT.

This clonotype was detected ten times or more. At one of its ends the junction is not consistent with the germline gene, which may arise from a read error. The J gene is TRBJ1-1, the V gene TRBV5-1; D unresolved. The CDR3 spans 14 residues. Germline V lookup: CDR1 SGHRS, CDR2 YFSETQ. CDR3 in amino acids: CASSLDGLNTEAFF. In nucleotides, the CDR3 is TGTGCCAGCAGCTTGGACGGGCTGAACACTGAAGCTTTCTTT.

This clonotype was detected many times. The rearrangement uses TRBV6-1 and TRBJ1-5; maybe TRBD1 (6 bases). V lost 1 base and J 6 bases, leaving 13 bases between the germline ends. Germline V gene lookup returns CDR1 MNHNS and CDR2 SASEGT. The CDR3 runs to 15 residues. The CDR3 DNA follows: TGTGCCAGCAGTGAAGGATTGGGGGCTGCTCAGCCCCAGCATTTT. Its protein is CASSEGLGAAQPQHF.

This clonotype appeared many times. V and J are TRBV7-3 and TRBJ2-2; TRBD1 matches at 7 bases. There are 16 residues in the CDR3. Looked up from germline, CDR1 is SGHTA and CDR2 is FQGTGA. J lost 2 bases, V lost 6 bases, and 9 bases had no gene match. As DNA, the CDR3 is TGTGCCAGCAGTGCCGAGGGGGCCGATAACACCGGGGAGCTGTTTTTT. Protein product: CASSAEGADNTGELFF.

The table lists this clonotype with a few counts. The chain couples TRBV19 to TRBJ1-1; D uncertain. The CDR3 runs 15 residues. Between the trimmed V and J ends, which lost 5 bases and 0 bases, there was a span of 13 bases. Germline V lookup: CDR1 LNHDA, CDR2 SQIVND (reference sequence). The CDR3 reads CASSLLGSMNTEAFF. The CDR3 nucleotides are TGTGCCAGTAGTTTGCTCGGAAGCATGAACACTGAAGCTTTCTTT.

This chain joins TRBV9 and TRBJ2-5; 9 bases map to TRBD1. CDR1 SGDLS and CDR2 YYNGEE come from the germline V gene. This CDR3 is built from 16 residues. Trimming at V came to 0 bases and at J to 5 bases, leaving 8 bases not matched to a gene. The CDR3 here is CASSVVPQGAQETQYF. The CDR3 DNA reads TGTGCCAGCAGCGTAGTTCCACAGGGGGCGCAGGAGACCCAGTACTTC.

The DNA of the CDR3 is TGTGCCAGCAGCTTCAGGGGGGGGGTCGGGAGGATCTACAATGAGCAGTTCTTC. It codes for CASSFRGGVGRIYNEQFF. J is TRBJ2-1 and V is TRBV7-9; D could derive from TRBD1 or TRBD2 (7 bases each). This CDR3 has 18 residues. CDR1 is SEHNR and CDR2 is FQNEAQ in the germline V gene (reference sequence). Trimming removed 3 bases from V and 3 bases from J, with 21 bases in between.

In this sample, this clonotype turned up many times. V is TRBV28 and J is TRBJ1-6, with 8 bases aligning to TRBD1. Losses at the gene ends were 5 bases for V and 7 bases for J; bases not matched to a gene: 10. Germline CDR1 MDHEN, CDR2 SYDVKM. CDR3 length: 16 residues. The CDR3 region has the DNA TGTGCCAGCAGTCCCCCGGGACAGGCAGACAATTCACCCCTCCACTTT. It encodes CASSPPGQADNSPLHF.

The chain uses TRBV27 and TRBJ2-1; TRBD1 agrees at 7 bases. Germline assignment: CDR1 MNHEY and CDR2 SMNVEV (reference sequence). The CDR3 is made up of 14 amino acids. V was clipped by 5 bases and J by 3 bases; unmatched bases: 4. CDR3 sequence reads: CASSDRDSYNEQFF. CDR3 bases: TGTGCCAGCAGTGATAGGGACAGCTACAATGAGCAGTTCTTC.